The entry below describes one TCR beta chain. The source of the sample is a study of blood T cell repertoires in COVID-19. Unmatched junction bases numbered 4, after V lost 0 bases and J lost 4 bases. Germline V lookup: CDR1 LGHDT, CDR2 YNNKEL (reference sequence). The length of the CDR3 is 16 residues. Here immunoSEQ multiplex PCR was the method, and the copy in TCRdb shows in-frame clones only, minus some. This table holds about 150,000 clones, roughly four fifths found once. The receptor comes from an elderly woman with COVID-19, enrolled during active disease. Sequenced: peripheral blood. This chain connects TRBV3-1 (or the pseudogene TRBV3-2) to TRBJ2-2, with 8 bases matching TRBD2. This CDR3 is CASSQDYGRVTGELFF. CDR3 DNA: TGTGCCAGCAGCCAAGATTACGGGAGGGTCACCGGGGAGCTGTTTTTT.